This T cell receptor (beta chain) was obtained from a study of CXCR4 blockade with PD-1 therapy in pancreatic cancer. Data came from immunoSEQ multiplex PCR; TCRdb stores just in-frame clones and leaves some out. Here the sample spans roughly 15,000 clones, about 72% being singletons. With 0 bases removed from V and 10 bases from J, the gap between germline ends came to 10 bases. This CDR3 contains 13 residues. Germline values: CDR1 SGHDN, CDR2 FVKESK. These archived tumors were resected from patients never given neoadjuvant therapy beforehand. Findings and limits, study-wide: More frequent amino acid clones had more nucleotide rearrangements, suggesting convergent selection. Tumor clonality averaged roughly 0.15 versus 0.05 in healthy blood, not predicting survival. Without paired alpha-beta data, shared specificity of dominant clones is unconfirmed.

Remarks on this clone: Its antigen is undetermined.

The V gene is TRBV14, the J gene TRBJ2-1, with D tentatively TRBD2 (6 bases). The sample consisted of tumor tissue. The receptor comes from a human donor with pancreatic ductal adenocarcinoma. CDR3 region: CASSQDLTREQFF. The DNA for the CDR3 is TGTGCCAGCAGCCAAGACTTGACTAGGGAGCAGTTCTTC.